A selection of T cell receptor beta chains follows, all from one sample in a study of a mutant IDH1 vaccine in newly diagnosed glioma. The protocol was immunoSEQ multiplex PCR, while the TCRdb copy is restricted to in-frame clones and leaves out a portion. This repertoire shows nearly 50,000 clones, 70% to 90% found once; its top ten account for about 2.4%. The sequenced sample was PBMCs, obtained from a glioma patient treated with radiotherapy, temozolomide or both. The receptors were sampled from a man aged 35 to 55 with glioma. CDR3s include the opening cysteine and the closing phenylalanine or tryptophan. D genes are given only for firm matches. Clone size is not always given. Where it is, it says once, few, many or a class for expanded clones.

medium-sized TRBJ2-7 TRBV6-1 TRBD1 CASSEWRGTGGDEQYF TGTGCCAGCAGTGAATGGAGGGGGACAGGGGGCGACGAGCAGTACTTC
NA TRBJ2-1 TRBV10-3 TRBD2 CASAGTSHEQFF TGTGCCTCTGCCGGGACTAGTCATGAGCAGTTCTTC
NA TRBJ1-4 TRBV6-1 NA CASKLTGGVSEKLFF TGTGCCAGCAAATTGACCGGGGGAGTAAGTGAAAAACTGTTTTTT
NA TRBJ2-7 TRBV7-2 TRBD1 CASRKGASLEEQYF TGTGCCAGCAGGAAGGGGGCAAGTCTGGAAGAGCAGTACTTC
NA TRBJ2-5 TRBV7-7 NA CASSRSSGAQETQYF TGTGCCAGCAGCCGGTCGTCAGGGGCCCAAGAGACCCAGTACTTC
NA TRBJ1-2 TRBV7-9 TRBD1 CASSSWTGGEGGYTF TGTGCCAGCAGCTCATGGACAGGGGGCGAAGGGGGCTACACCTTC
NA TRBJ2-7 TRBV25-1 NA CASSEGRGVEQYF TGTGCCAGCAGTGAGGGAAGAGGGGTCGAGCAGTACTTC
NA TRBJ2-7 TRBV7-3 NA CASSLTPGRNSYEQYF TGTGCCAGCAGCTTAACCCCCGGAAGGAACTCCTACGAGCAGTACTTC
NA TRBJ1-6 TRBV25-1 TRBD1 CASSGGQGYNSPLHF TGTGCCAGCAGTGGGGGACAGGGGTATAATTCACCCCTCCACTTT
NA TRBJ1-3 TRBV5-1 NA CASSGANSGNTIYF TGCGCCAGCAGTGGAGCAAACTCTGGAAACACCATATATTTT
NA TRBJ2-1 TRBV19 TRBD1 CASSTKTGAYVTNEQFF TGTGCCAGTAGTACGAAGACAGGGGCTTACGTTACCAATGAGCAGTTCTTC
NA TRBJ1-1 TRBV18 TRBD1 CASSRQGDTEAFF TGTGCCAGCTCACGGCAGGGGGACACTGAAGCTTTCTTT
NA TRBJ2-3 TRBV9 NA CASSATRGSAGTQYF TGTGCCAGCAGCGCAACAAGGGGCTCGGCGGGTACGCAGTATTTT
NA TRBJ2-3 TRBV14 TRBD2 CASSQDVVAGVSTDTQYF TGTGCCAGCAGCCAAGATGTAGTAGCGGGTGTGAGCACAGATACGCAGTATTTT
NA TRBJ2-6 TRBV18 TRBD1 CASSPQDRGTGANVLTF TGTGCCAGCTCACCACAGGACAGGGGAACTGGGGCCAACGTCCTGACTTTC
few TRBJ2-7 TRBV6-1 TRBD1 CASITGGSSYEQYF TGTGCCAGCATAACAGGGGGGAGCTCCTACGAGCAGTACTTC
few TRBJ2-7 TRBV7-6 NA CASSLAGTGVDEQYF TGTGCCAGCAGCTTAGCTGGGACTGGGGTGGACGAGCAGTACTTC
few TRBJ2-7 TRBV27 TRBD2 CASAGLAGDGYEQYF TGTGCCAGCGCCGGACTAGCGGGAGATGGATACGAGCAGTACTTC
NA TRBJ2-1 TRBV28 TRBD1 CASSSPGQGDNEQFF TGTGCCAGCAGTTCCCCAGGACAGGGAGACAATGAGCAGTTCTTC
NA TRBJ2-7 TRBV7-9 NA CASSWTVSPYEQYF TGTGCCAGCAGCTGGACAGTTTCTCCCTACGAGCAGTACTTC
NA TRBJ2-6 TRBV9 NA CASSLGGPSSGANVLTF TGTGCCAGCAGCTTGGGGGGACCGAGCTCTGGGGCCAACGTCCTGACTTTC
NA TRBJ2-7 TRBV5-1 TRBD1 CASRGQSYEQYF TGCGCCAGCAGGGGACAGTCCTACGAGCAGTACTTC
NA TRBJ2-1 TRBV18 NA CASSPGSLYNEQFF TGTGCCAGCTCACCGGGCAGCCTTTACAATGAGCAGTTCTTC
NA TRBJ1-2 TRBV6-5 NA CASSQGFSYGYTF TGTGCCAGCAGTCAAGGATTCTCCTATGGCTACACCTTC
NA TRBJ1-5 TRBV5-8 TRBD1 CASSQRQGQPQHF TGTGCCAGCAGCCAGAGACAGGGTCAGCCCCAGCATTTT
NA TRBJ1-4 TRBV18 NA CASSPTRGGHNEKLFF TGTGCCAGCTCACCAACCCGCGGGGGACATAATGAAAAACTGTTTTTT
NA TRBJ1-1 TRBV29-1 NA CSVRREGTEAFF TGCAGCGTTCGCAGGGAGGGCACTGAAGCTTTCTTT
NA TRBJ1-2 TRBV28 NA CASSLAVDYGYTF TGTGCCAGCAGTTTAGCGGTAGACTATGGCTACACCTTC
NA TRBJ2-1 TRBV5-1 TRBD2 CASRLTVGGYNEQFF TGCGCCAGCAGGCTCACGGTGGGGGGGTACAATGAGCAGTTCTTC